Listed here is a single T cell receptor (beta chain). TCRdb's copy holds only in-frame clones and misses some; the assay was immunoSEQ multiplex PCR. Seen here are a few hundred thousand clones, 70% to 90% observed once, and the top ten hold more than 3.5%. The data stem from a study of blood T cell repertoires in COVID-19. The CDR3 length is 15 residues. Germline values: CDR1 MNHEY, CDR2 SMNVEV (reference sequence). J was trimmed by 2 bases and V by 6 bases; bases with no gene match: 10. Sequencing was carried out using PBMCs or T cells enriched from blood (not recorded which). The receptor was derived from a woman in her twenties or thirties who had recovered from COVID-19. This chain uses TRBV27 with TRBJ2-7; TRBD1 matches 7 bases. The CDR3 DNA is TGTGCCAGCAGAGACGGACAGGTTTCAACCTACGAGCAGTACTTC. Protein: CASRDGQVSTYEQYF.